This TCR beta chain is from a study of OX40 agonist ivuxolimab in advanced cancers. General notes on the study: The costimulatory receptor OX40 (CD134) was targeted by ivuxolimab, a fully human IgG2 agonistic monoclonal antibody. The paper reports the monotherapy dose-escalation portion (N = 52 patients) of the phase I ivuxolimab trial. Intravenous ivuxolimab was administered to patients every 2 weeks at six dose levels: 0.01, 0.1, 0.3, 1.5, 3 and 10 mg/kg. Patients were allowed to have had prior anti-PD-1, anti-PD-L1 or anti-CTLA-4 therapy, and around two fifths of the dose-escalation patients had been treated with checkpoint inhibitors. Partial responses were achieved by three dose-escalation patients, of whom one had hepatocellular carcinoma and two had cutaneous melanoma. The dose-escalation cohort was around 84% male with a mean age of 60 years, ranging from roughly 20 to 80. Among the 52 dose-escalation patients, some 20 had hepatocellular carcinoma, 15 melanoma, 9 renal cell carcinoma and 9 head and neck cancer. Peripheral TCRbeta sequencing aimed to test whether ivuxolimab altered TCR sequence diversity and caused clonal T-cell expansion.

Turning to this clone: Its antigen is not yet known. Within one base of it there is no much larger clone, and no base qualities were kept.

Genomic DNA was isolated from the sorted cells so that the TCRbeta CDR3 region could be sequenced. The immunoSEQ Assay was used to sequence the TCRbeta CDR3 regions. In its TCRdb copy, this immuneACCESS table keeps in-frame sequences only and misses some clones. Where compared with another copy, unresolved V genes explain less than half of these, and the others have no known cause. Present in this sample are 41,000 or so clones, 85% of which were seen just once. Jointly, the top ten make up under 45% of the sample. What the research found in general, with its limitations: Low levels of normalized T-cell clonal expansion were also seen in some patients who did not respond. Clonal expansion of both CD4+ and CD8+ blood T cells was observed from baseline to week 6 at doses 0.1 to 3.0 mg/kg. The antigen specificity of the clonally expanded peripheral T cells was not determined. On average, CD8+ T cells showed more expanded clones than CD4+ T cells after ivuxolimab. Partial responders in the 0.1-3.0 mg/kg groups had among the lowest normalized peripheral clonal expansion, especially among CD8+ T cells.

The CDR3, cysteine through phenylalanine, is 14 amino acids long. Only the CDR3 portion is preserved as DNA: 42 bases, with reading frame beginning at the first base. CDR1 and CDR2, looked up from the germline V gene, are SGHAT and FQNNGV. Relative to germline, V is 4 bases shorter and J is 6 bases shorter, with 10 bases between their ends. Patients with a history of autoimmune disease or receiving systemic immunosuppression were excluded from the trial. Peripheral blood for TCR sequencing was collected from all dose cohorts at baseline, on cycle 4 day 1, and on cycle 7 day 1. Samples came from an open-label, multicenter, first-in-human phase I dose-escalation trial of ivuxolimab. Adults with locally advanced or metastatic head and neck squamous cell, hepatocellular, melanoma or renal cell carcinoma were enrolled in the trial. Before TCR sequencing, CD4+ T cells and CD8+ T cells were sorted from peripheral blood as separate populations.

Specimen: CD4+ or CD8+ T cells sorted from blood, collected in a trial of the OX40 agonist ivuxolimab. Recombination connected TRBV11-2 to TRBJ1-6; tentative D gene TRBD1, with 5 bases matching. This receptor was obtained from an adult with an advanced solid tumor such as melanoma, head and neck, liver or kidney cancer. At the DNA level, the sequence is TGTGCCAGCAGCTCCGGGACCCTTAATTCACCCCTCCACTTT. It translates to CASSSGTLNSPLHF.